Here is one T cell receptor (beta chain) with its context. The data belong to a study of blood T cell repertoires in COVID-19. Whole-study context: In each case, the material was cDNA or gDNA derived from T cells, B-cell-depleted T cells, or PBMCs.

In the authors' methods: Amplification of reference gene primers was used by the study to estimate nucleated cell counts. The table came from immunoSEQ multiplex PCR; TCRdb's copy has only in-frame clones and leaves some out. That table supplies the V and J calls and clone size; D and trimming were determined from the DNA. Of 200,000 to 250,000 clones in the sample, approximately 80% were seen once. The J segment lost 5 bases and the V segment lost 6 bases, leaving 11 bases of the junction unmatched. The germline gives CDR1 MNHEY, CDR2 SVGAGI. This CDR3 region has 15 residues. The gene calls are TRBV6-5 and TRBJ2-5; TRBD2 matches at 8 bases. Sequences were obtained from peripheral blood. The receptor was derived from a woman at least 80 years old with COVID-19, enrolled during active disease. Here the CDR3 DNA reads TGTGCCAGCAGGCCTGGAGCGGGAGCGGTTGAGACCCAGTACTTC. As protein: CASRPGAGAVETQYF.